This is a list of T cell receptor beta chains from one sample in a study of T cell changes during pregnancy in multiple sclerosis. Clones were read by immunoSEQ multiplex PCR, and TCRdb kept only the in-frame ones, dropping some. The sample comprises roughly 33,000 clones, 90% to 95% of which are singletons, and 2.5% to 3% rests with the top ten. The starting material was CD4+ T cells from peripheral blood mononuclear cells, obtained in the third trimester of pregnancy. These TCRs come from a female donor in good health, enrolled as a control in a pregnancy study. Each CDR3 is given with its conserved first and last residue. Fields, in order: V gene, D gene, J gene, clone size, CDR3 DNA, CDR3 protein. D genes are given only for firm matches. The size of a clone is reported for some rows only, either as once, few or many, or as a class for expanded clones.

TRBV12-2,-,TRBJ1-1,-,TGTGCAAGTCGCTTAGTGACGACACACCTGAACACTGAAGCTTTCTTT,CASRLVTTHLNTEAFF
TRBV4-1,TRBD2,TRBJ2-4,few,TGCGCCAGCAGCCAAGATCGGGGGGGGTCCAAGCTAGCCAAAAACATTCAGTACTTC,CASSQDRGGSKLAKNIQYF
TRBV19,-,TRBJ2-7,-,TGTGCCAGTAGTCCCTCGGACAAGTCCCTATACGAGCAGTACTTC,CASSPSDKSLYEQYF
TRBV5-1,TRBD1,TRBJ1-2,-,TGCGCCAGCAGCTGGGACAGGTCCTATGGCTACACCTTC,CASSWDRSYGYTF
TRBV15,-,TRBJ1-5,-,TGTGCCACCAGCTCCTCCAGACAGCCCCAGCATTTT,CATSSSRQPQHF
TRBV7-6,-,TRBJ2-2,-,TGTGCCAGCAGCTTCTTATCTAGCGAAAACACCGGGGAGCTGTTTTTT,CASSFLSSENTGELFF
TRBV7-8,TRBD1,TRBJ1-5,-,TGTGCCAGCAGCTTAACAGGGGAGTTGATCATAGGCAATCAGCCCCAGCATTTT,CASSLTGELIIGNQPQHF
TRBV29-1,TRBD1,TRBJ2-2,-,TGCAGCGCTGTAGGGACAGGAACCGGGGAGCTGTTTTTT,CSAVGTGTGELFF
TRBV6-4,-,TRBJ2-2,-,TGTGCCAGCAGTGACCGACTAGCCGGGGAGCTGTTTTTT,CASSDRLAGELFF
TRBV2,-,TRBJ1-5,-,TGTGCCAGCAGTGTCTACAGGTCTCAGCCCCAGCATTTT,CASSVYRSQPQHF
TRBV7-2,-,TRBJ2-3,once,TGTGCCAGCAGCCTGACGGGGACTGGCACAGATACGCAGTATTTT,CASSLTGTGTDTQYF
TRBV15,-,TRBJ2-7,once,TGTGCCACCAGCAGAGGTGGAGGGCTCTACGAGCAGTACTTC,CATSRGGGLYEQYF
TRBV6-5,TRBD2,TRBJ2-7,-,TGTGCCAGCAGTTATACGGGACTAGCGGGACAGTACGAGCAGTACTTC,CASSYTGLAGQYEQYF
TRBV6-5,TRBD2,TRBJ2-1,-,TGTGCCAGCAGTTACTCGGGACGCGGGAGGGCCAATGAGCAGTTCTTC,CASSYSGRGRANEQFF
TRBV5-4,-,TRBJ1-5,-,TGTGCCAGCAGCACCCAGGGGAGCAATCAGCCCCAGCATTTT,CASSTQGSNQPQHF
TRBV5-1,-,TRBJ2-5,-,TGCGCCAGCAGCCCAGGGGTCCTCCAAGAGACCCAGTACTTC,CASSPGVLQETQYF